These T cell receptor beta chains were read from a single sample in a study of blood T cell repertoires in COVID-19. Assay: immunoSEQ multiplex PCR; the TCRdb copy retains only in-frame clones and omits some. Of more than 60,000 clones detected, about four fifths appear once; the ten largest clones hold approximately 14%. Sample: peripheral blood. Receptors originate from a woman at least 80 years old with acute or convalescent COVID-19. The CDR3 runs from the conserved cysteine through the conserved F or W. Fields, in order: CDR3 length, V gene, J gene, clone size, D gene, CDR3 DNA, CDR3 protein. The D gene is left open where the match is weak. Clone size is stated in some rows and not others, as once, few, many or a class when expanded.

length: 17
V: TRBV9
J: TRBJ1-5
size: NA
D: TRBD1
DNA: TGTGCCAGCAGCCCAAGGGAGAGGGGACAGGGGGACCAGCCCCAGCATTTT
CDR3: CASSPRERGQGDQPQHF

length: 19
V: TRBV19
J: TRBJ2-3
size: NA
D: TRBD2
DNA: TGTGCCAGTAGTGACCTAGGACTAGCGGGAGCAACTAGCACAGATACGCAGTATTTT
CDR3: CASSDLGLAGATSTDTQYF

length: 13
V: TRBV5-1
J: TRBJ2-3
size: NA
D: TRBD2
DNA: TGCGCCAGCAGTTCAGCGGGAGCAGATACGCAGTATTTT
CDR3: CASSSAGADTQYF

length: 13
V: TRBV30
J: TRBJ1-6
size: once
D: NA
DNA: TGTGCCTGGAGTATGGAGGGCCATGGGACCCTCCACTTT
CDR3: CAWSMEGHGTLHF

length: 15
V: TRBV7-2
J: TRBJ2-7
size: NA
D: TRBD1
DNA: TGTGCCAGCAGCCCAGACAGGGGGCGGACCTACGAGCAGTACTTC
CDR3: CASSPDRGRTYEQYF

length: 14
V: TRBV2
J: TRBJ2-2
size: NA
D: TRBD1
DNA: TGTGCCAGCGTGGACAGGGGGAACACCGGGGAGCTGTTTTTT
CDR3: CASVDRGNTGELFF

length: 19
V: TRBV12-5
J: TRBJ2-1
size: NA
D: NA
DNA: TGTGCTAGTGGTTTGGATTTACTAGCTCGTGGGAGGGGGTACAATGAGCAGTTCTTC
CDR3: CASGLDLLARGRGYNEQFF

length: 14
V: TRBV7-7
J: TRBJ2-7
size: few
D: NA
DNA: TGTGCCAGCAGCTTTCGCCGGGTCTCCTACGAGCAGTACTTC
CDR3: CASSFRRVSYEQYF

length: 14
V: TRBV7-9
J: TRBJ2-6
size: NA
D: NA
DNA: TGTGCCAGCAGTCCGCGAACTGGGGCCAACGTCCTGACTTTC
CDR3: CASSPRTGANVLTF

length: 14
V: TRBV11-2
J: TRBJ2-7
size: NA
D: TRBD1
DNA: TGTGCCAGCAGCTTGACAGGGGTTACCTACGAGCAGTACTTC
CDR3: CASSLTGVTYEQYF

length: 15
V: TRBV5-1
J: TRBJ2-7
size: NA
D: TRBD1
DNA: TGCGCCAGCAGATCCCTCGGACAGGGGGCTTACGAGCAGTACTTC
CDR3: CASRSLGQGAYEQYF

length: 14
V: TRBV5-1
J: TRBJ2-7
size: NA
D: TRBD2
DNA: TGCGCCAGCAGCCTGACTAGCGGGTACTACGAGCAGTACTTC
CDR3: CASSLTSGYYEQYF

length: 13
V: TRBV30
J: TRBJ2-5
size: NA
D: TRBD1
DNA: TGTGCCTGGAGCGGGACAGGGCAAGAGACCCAGTACTTC
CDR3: CAWSGTGQETQYF

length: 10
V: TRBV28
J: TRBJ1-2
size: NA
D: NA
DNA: TGTGCCACCCTTGACTATGGCTACACCTTC
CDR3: CATLDYGYTF

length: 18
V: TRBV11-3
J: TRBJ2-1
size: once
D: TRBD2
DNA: TGTGCCAGCAGCACTAGCGGGAGGGCTAATTTGAATTGGAATGAGCAGTTCTTC
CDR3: CASSTSGRANLNWNEQFF

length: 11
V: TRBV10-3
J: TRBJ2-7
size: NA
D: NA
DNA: TGTGCCATCATGGAGAACTACGAGCAGTACTTC
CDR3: CAIMENYEQYF

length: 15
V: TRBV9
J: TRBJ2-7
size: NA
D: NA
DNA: TGTGCCAGCAGCGTAGCTTGGGGGAGGTCAGCCGAGCAGTACTTC
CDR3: CASSVAWGRSAEQYF

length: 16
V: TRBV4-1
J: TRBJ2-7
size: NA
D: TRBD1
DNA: TGCGCCAGCAGCCAAGTCCACGGACAGGGCAACTACGAGCAGTACTTC
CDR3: CASSQVHGQGNYEQYF

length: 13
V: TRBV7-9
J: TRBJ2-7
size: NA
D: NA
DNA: TGTGCCAGCAGCTCACTCCTTATAAACGAGCAGTACTTC
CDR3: CASSSLLINEQYF

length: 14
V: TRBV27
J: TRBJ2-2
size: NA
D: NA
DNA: TGTGCCAGCATAGCAGGGGCAGGCACCGGGGAGCTGTTTTTT
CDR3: CASIAGAGTGELFF

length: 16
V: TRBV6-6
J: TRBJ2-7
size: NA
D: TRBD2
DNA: TGTGCCAGCAGTTATGCTAGCGGGAGGCTCTCCTACGAGCAGTACTTC
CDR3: CASSYASGRLSYEQYF

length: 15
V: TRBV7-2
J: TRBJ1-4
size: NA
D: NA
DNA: TGTGCCAGCAGCTTACGGCGGTCTCTGCGTGAAAAACTGTTTTTT
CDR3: CASSLRRSLREKLFF

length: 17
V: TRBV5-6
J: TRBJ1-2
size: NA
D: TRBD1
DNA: TGTGCCAGCAGCTTGGCTAGGACAGGGGGATCAAAGTATGGCTACACCTTC
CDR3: CASSLARTGGSKYGYTF

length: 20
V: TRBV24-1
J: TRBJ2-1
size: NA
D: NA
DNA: TGTGCCACCAGTGATCCCTCCCCTGGACTAACGTCCGTTTCCTACAATGAGCAGTTCTTC
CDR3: CATSDPSPGLTSVSYNEQFF

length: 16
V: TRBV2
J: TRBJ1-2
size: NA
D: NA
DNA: TGTGCCAGCAGTGAAACCCGACAGGCCCCTAACTATGGCTACACCTTC
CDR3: CASSETRQAPNYGYTF

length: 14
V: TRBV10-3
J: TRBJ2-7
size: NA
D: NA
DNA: TGTGCCATCAGTGTTGTGGGGGGTTCCTACGAGCAGTACTTC
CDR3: CAISVVGGSYEQYF

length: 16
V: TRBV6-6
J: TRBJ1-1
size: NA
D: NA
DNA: TGTGCCAGCAGTTACTTTTACAGGGACCCGAACACTGAAGCTTTCTTT
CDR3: CASSYFYRDPNTEAFF

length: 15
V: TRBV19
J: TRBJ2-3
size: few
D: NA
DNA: TGTGCCACCCGTAATACTAACCCCGCGATGGATACGCAGTATTTT
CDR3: CATRNTNPAMDTQYF

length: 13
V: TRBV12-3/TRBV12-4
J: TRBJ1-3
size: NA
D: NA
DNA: TGTGCCAGCAGTTTAGGTTTTAGAAACACCATATATTTT
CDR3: CASSLGFRNTIYF

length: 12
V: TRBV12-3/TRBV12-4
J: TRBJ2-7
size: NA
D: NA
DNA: TGTGCCAGCAGTGGCGGGCGCTACGAGCAGTACTTC
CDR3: CASSGGRYEQYF

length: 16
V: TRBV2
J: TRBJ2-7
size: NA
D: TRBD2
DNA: TGTGCCAGCAGTGAAGTGGGACTAGCGGGAGCCTACGAGCAGTACTTC
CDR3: CASSEVGLAGAYEQYF

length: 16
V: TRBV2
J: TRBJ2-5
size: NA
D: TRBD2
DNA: TGTGCCAGCTCCACCCTAGCGGGAGGGCCCTCAGAGACCCAGTACTTC
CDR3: CASSTLAGGPSETQYF

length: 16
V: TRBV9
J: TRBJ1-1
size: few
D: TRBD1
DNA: TGTGCCAGCAGCCCAAGACAGGGCCCATTGAACACTGAAGCTTTCTTT
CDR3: CASSPRQGPLNTEAFF

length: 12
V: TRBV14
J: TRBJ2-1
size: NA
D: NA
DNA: TGTGCCAGCAGCCTAGCGTCCAATGAGCAGTTCTTC
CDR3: CASSLASNEQFF

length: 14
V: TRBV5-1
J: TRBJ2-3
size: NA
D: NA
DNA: TGCGCCAGCAGCTTGGAGGGGGGGCGGGATACGCAGTATTTT
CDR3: CASSLEGGRDTQYF

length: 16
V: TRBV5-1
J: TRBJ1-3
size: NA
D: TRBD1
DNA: TGCGCCAGCAGCTTGGAGACAGGGGCTTCTGGAAACACCATATATTTT
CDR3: CASSLETGASGNTIYF

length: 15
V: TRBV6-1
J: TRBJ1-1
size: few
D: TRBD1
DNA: TGTGCCAGCAGTGAATGGGGTTTAGGGGACAGGGAAGCTTTCTTT
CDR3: CASSEWGLGDREAFF

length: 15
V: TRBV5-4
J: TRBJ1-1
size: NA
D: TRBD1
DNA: TGTGCCAGCAGCTTAAGCCAGGGGGTGAACACTGAAGCTTTCTTT
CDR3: CASSLSQGVNTEAFF

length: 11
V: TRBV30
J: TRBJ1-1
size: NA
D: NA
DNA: TGTGCCTGTCGAAGGGCGGGGGAAGCTTTCTTT
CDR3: CACRRAGEAFF

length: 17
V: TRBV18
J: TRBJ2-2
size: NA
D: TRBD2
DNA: TGTGCCAGCTCACTCGGACTAGCGGGAGTTTGGACCGGGGAGCTGTTTTTT
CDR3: CASSLGLAGVWTGELFF

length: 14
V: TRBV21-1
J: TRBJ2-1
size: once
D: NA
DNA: TGTGCCAGCAGCTACGGGACAGGTATTTATGAGCAGTTCTTC
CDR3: CASSYGTGIYEQFF

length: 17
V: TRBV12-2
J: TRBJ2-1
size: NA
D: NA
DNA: TGTGCAAGTCGCACTGACTCGAACAAGGCTCACTACAATGAGCAGTTCTTC
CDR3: CASRTDSNKAHYNEQFF

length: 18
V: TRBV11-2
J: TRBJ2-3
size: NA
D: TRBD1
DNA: TGTGCCAGCAGCTTGCTCATCACCGGGACAGTGAATTCAGATACGCAGTATTTT
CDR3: CASSLLITGTVNSDTQYF

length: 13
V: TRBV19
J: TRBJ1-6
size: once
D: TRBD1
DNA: TGTGCCAGCTCGACAGGGGTACTTTCACCCCTCCACTTT
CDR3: CASSTGVLSPLHF

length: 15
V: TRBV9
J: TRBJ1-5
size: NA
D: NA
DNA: TGTGCCAGCAGCGTAGAAGGGGCCCGCAATCAGCCCCAGCATTTT
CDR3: CASSVEGARNQPQHF

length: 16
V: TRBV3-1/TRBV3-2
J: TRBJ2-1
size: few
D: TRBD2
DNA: TGTGCCAGCAGCCAAGTGGGGTCTAGCGGCTACAATGAGCAGTTCTTC
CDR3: CASSQVGSSGYNEQFF

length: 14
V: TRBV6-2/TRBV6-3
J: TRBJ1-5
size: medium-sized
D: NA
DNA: TGTGCCAGCAGTTACGACAGCCTTAATCAGCCCCAGCATTTT
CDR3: CASSYDSLNQPQHF

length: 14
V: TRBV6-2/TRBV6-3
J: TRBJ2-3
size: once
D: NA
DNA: TGTGCCAGCAGTTATCACTATTCTCTAGGTACGCAGTATTTT
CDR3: CASSYHYSLGTQYF

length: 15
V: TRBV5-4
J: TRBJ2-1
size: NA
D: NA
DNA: TGTGCCAGCAGCTTTGGGGGGACAGCCGCCGGTGGGCAGTTCTTC
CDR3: CASSFGGTAAGGQFF

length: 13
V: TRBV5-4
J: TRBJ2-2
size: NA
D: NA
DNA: TGTGCCAGCAGCTTGGCCTCTGCCGGGGAGCTGTTTTTT
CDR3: CASSLASAGELFF

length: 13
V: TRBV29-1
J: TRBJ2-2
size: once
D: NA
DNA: TGCAGCGTTGGTACAGGGAACACCGGGGAGCTGTTTTTT
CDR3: CSVGTGNTGELFF

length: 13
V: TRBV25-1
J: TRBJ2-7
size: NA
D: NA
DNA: TGTGCCAGCAGTGAAGCGGGGACCTACGAGCAGTACTTC
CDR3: CASSEAGTYEQYF

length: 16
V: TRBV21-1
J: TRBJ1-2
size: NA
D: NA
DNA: TGTGCCAGCAGCCCCTGTCCGGATCCGGGACATTATGGCTACACCTTC
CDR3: CASSPCPDPGHYGYTF

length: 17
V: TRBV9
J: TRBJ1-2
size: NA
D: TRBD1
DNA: TGTGCCAGCAGCGTAGGTCGCGAGGGACAGGGAACCTATGGCTACACCTTC
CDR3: CASSVGREGQGTYGYTF

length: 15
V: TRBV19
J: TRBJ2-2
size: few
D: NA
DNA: TGTGCCAGTAGTTCTCCGGGACATAACACCGGGGAGCTGTTTTTT
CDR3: CASSSPGHNTGELFF

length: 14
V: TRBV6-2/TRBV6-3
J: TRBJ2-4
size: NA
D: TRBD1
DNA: TGTGCCAGCAGTGGGCAGGGGGCGCAGAACATTCAGTACTTC
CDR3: CASSGQGAQNIQYF

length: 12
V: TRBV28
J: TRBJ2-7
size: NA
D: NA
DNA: TGTGCCAGCAGACAAGCGAACTACGAGCAGTACTTC
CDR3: CASRQANYEQYF

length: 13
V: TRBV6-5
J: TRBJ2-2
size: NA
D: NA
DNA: TGTGCCACCCGCCCTCGGTTCACCGGGGAGCTGTTTTTT
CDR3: CATRPRFTGELFF